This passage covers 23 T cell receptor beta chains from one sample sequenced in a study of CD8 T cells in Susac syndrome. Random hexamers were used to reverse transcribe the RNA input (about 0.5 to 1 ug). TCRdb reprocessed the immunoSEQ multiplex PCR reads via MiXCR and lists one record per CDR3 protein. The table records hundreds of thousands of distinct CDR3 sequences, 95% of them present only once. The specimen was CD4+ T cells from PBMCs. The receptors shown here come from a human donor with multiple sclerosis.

CDR3 nucleotides: TGTGCCAGCAGTAGTATAGGACAGGACCGCCAAGAGACCCAGTACTTC. Its protein product is CASSSIGQDRQETQYF. The J gene is TRBJ2-5, the V gene TRBV28, with TRBD1 identical over 7 bases. The CDR3 loop spans 16 amino acids. Losses at the gene ends were 5 bases for V and 1 base for J; bases not matched to a gene: 10. Germline CDR1 is MDHEN and CDR2 is SYDVKM. The whole variable domain, filled in from reference TRBV28 and TRBJ2-5, reads DVKVTQSSRYLVKRTGEKVFLECVQDMDHENMFWYRQDPGLGLRLIYFSYDVKMKEKGDIPEGYSVSREKKERFSLILESASTNQTSMYLCASSSIGQDRQETQYFGPGTRLLVL.

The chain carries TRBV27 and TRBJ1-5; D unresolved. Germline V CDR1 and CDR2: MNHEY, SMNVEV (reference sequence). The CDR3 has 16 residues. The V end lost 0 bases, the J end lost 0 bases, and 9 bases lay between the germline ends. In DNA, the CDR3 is TGTGCCAGCAGTTTATCGGTCGGCGCTAGCAATCAGCCCCAGCATTTT. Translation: CASSLSVGASNQPQHF.

CDR3 loop: CSARRGSETQYF. CDR3 nucleotides: TGCAGTGCCCGTCGGGGGTCGGAGACCCAGTACTTC. The rearrangement links TRBV20-1 to TRBJ2-5; D possibly corresponds to TRBD2 (6 bases). This CDR3 has 12 amino acids. Germline V gene lookup returns CDR1 DFQATT and CDR2 SNEGSKA (reference sequence). Trimming shortened V by 6 bases and J by 5 bases, and 13 bases separated the two germline ends.

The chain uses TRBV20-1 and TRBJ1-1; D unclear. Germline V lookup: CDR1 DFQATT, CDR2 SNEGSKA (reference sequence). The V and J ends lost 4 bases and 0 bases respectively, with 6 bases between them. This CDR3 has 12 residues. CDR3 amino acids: CSAIWMNTEAFF. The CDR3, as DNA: TGCAGTGCTATATGGATGAACACTGAAGCTTTCTTT.

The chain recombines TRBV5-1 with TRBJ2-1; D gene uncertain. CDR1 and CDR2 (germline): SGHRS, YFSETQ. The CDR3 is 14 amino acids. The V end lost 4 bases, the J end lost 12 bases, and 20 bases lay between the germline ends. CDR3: CASSPGGKSPGQFF. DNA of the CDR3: TGCGCCAGCAGCCCGGGCGGAAAGAGCCCTGGGCAGTTCTTC.

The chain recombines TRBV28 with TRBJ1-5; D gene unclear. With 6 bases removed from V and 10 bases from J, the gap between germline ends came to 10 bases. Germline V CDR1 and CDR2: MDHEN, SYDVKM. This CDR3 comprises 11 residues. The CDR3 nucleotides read TGTGCCAGCAGCGATCGCCACCCCCAGCATTTT. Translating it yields CASSDRHPQHF.

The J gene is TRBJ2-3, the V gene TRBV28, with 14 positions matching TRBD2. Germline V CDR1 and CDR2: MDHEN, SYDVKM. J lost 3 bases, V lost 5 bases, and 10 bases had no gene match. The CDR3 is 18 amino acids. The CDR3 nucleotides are TGTGCCAGCAGTCCCCTGGGACTAGCGGGAGATCGAACAGATACGCAGTATTTT. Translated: CASSPLGLAGDRTDTQYF.

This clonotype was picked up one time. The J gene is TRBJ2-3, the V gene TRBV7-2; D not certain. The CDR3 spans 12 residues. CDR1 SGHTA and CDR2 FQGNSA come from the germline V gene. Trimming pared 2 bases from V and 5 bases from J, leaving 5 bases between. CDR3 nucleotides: TGTGCCAGCAGCTTAATCCGAGATACGCAGTATTTT. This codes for CASSLIRDTQYF.

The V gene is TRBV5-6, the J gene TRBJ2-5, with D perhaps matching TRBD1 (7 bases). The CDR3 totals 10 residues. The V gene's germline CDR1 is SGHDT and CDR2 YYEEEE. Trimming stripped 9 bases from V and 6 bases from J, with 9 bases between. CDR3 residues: CATGGKTQYF. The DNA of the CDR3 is TGTGCCACAGGGGGGAAGACCCAGTACTTC.

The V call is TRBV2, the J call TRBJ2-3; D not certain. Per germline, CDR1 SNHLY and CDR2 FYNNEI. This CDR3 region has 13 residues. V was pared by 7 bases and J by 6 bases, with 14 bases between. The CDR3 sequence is CASTTDPRDTQYF. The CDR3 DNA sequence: TGTGCCAGCACCACGGACCCAAGGGATACGCAGTATTTT.

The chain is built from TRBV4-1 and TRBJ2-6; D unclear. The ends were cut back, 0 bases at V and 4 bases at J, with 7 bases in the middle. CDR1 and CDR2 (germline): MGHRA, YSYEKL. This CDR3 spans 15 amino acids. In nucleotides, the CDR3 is TGCGCCAGCAGCCAAGAGAATTCCGGGGCCAACGTCCTGACTTTC. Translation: CASSQENSGANVLTF.

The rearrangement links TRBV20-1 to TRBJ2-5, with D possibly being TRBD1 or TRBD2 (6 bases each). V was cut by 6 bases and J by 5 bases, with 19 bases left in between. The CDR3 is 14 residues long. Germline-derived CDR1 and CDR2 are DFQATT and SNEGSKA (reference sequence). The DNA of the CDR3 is TGCAGTGCAGCGACCCCGACAGGAGGGGAGACCCAGTACTTC. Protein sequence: CSAATPTGGETQYF.

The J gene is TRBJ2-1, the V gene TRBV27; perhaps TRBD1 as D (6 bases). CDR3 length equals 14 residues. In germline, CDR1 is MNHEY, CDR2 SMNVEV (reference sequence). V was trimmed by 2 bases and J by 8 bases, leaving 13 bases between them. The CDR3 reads CASSLNRARDEQFF. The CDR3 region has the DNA TGTGCCAGCAGTTTAAACAGGGCTCGGGATGAGCAGTTCTTC.

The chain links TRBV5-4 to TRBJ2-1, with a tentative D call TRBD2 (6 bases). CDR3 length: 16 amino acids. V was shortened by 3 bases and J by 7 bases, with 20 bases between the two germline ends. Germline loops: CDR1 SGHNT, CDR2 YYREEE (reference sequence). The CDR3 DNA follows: TGTGCCAGCAGCTCACCACACCGACCCGGGGGAAATGAGCAGTTCTTC. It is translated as CASSSPHRPGGNEQFF.

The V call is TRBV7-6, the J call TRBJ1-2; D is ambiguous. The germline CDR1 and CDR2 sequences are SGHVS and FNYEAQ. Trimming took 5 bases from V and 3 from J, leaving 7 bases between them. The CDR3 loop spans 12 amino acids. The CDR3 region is CASSPNDYGYTF. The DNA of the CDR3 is TGTGCCAGCAGCCCTAACGACTATGGCTACACCTTC.

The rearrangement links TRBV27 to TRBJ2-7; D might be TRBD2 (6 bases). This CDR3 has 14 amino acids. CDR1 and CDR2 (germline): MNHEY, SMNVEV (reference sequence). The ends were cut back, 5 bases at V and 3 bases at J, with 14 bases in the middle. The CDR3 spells CASSRGTVGYEQYF. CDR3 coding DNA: TGTGCCAGCAGTCGCGGGACGGTTGGCTACGAGCAGTACTTC.

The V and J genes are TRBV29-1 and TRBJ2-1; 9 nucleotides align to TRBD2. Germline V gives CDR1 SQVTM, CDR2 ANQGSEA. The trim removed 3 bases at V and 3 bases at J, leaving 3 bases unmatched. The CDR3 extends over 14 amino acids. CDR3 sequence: CSVDPSGNYNEQFF. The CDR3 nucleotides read TGCAGCGTTGATCCTAGCGGGAACTACAATGAGCAGTTCTTC.

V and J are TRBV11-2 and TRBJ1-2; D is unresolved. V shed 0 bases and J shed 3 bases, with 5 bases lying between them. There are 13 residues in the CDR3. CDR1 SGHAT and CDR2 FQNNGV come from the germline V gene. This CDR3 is CASSLELYYGYTF. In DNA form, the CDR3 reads TGTGCCAGCAGCTTAGAGTTGTACTATGGCTACACCTTC.

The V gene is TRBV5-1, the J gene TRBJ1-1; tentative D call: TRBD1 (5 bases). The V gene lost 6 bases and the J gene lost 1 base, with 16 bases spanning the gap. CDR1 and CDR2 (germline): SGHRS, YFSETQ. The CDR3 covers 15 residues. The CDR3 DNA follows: TGCGCCAGCAAACTCCTGGACACACAGAACACTGAAGCTTTCTTT. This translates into CASKLLDTQNTEAFF.

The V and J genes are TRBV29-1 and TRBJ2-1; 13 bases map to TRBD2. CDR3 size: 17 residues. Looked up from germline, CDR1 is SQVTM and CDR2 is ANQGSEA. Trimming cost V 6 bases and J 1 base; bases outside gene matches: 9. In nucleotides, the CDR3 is TGCAGCGTGGGCGGGACTAGCGGGGCTCCTTCCTACAATGAGCAGTTCTTC. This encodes CSVGGTSGAPSYNEQFF.

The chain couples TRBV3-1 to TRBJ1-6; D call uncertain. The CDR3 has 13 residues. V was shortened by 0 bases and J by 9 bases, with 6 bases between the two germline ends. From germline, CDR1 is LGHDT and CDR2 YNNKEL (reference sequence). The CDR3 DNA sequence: TGTGCCAGCAGCCAAGACTGGGGTTCACCCCTCCACTTT. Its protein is CASSQDWGSPLHF.

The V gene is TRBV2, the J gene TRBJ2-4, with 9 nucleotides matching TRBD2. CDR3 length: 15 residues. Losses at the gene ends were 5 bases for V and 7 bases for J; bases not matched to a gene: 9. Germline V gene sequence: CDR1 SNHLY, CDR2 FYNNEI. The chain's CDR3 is CASSPGSAGGNIQYF. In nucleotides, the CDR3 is TGTGCCAGCAGTCCGGGATCCGCGGGGGGGAACATTCAGTACTTC.

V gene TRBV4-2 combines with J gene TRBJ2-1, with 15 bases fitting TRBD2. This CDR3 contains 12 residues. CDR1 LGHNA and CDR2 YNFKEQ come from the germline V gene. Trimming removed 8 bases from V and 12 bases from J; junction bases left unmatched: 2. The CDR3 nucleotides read TGTGCCAGCGGACTAGCGGGAGGGGGGCAGTTCTTC. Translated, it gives CASGLAGGGQFF.